Detailed here is one TCR beta chain. What this receptor recognizes is not known. The record has no base qualities; no much larger clone is one base away. V gives up 0 bases and J gives up 4 bases, and the segment between their germline ends measures 12 bases. Spanning cysteine to phenylalanine, the CDR3 consists of 15 amino acids. The only DNA kept is the CDR3, 45 bases in frame from the first base. The germline V gene sets CDR1 to MNHEY and CDR2 to SVGAGI. Rearranged CDR3 beta regions were amplified from genomic DNA with multiplex V and J primers using the immunoSEQ TRB Survey service. To keep sequencing depth the same across samples, survey-level depth of up to 500,000 reads per sample was applied. The libraries were purified and pooled, then sequenced using Illumina technology. Processing in the source paper ran as follows. immunoSEQ online tools were used for productive clonality, sample overlap, pairwise scatters, CDR3 beta length, V/D/J gene usage and productiveness. Calculated diversity was the number of unique rearrangements divided by total templates times 100; Shannon and Simpson indices were also computed. Principal component analysis used the R prcomp function and ggbiplot package on Z-score normalized data. Morisita's index was used to measure clonal overlap between blood and rectum within each subject. Sourced from immuneACCESS, this table was stored by TCRdb with only in-frame sequences that have V and J called. A share of the clones is absent; for the studies checked, an unresolved V gene accounts for under half, and the remainder has no known explanation. V, J and clone size are taken as reported in that table, and D and trimming were inferred from the DNA itself. The sample data list tens of thousands of clones, and 75% of these were observed just once. The ten biggest clones cover approximately 9% of the sample.

One to two pinch biopsies were taken from the rectum for research during colonoscopy. Before the diagnostic colonoscopy, none of the ulcerative colitis patients had been given any immunosuppressive medication. Before DNA was isolated, the rectal biopsies underwent proteinase K digestion. The Wizard kit (Promega) was used to extract genomic DNA from the blood and intestinal samples. The data originate from a study of pediatric ulcerative colitis (dated by TCRdb to the late 2010s). At the level of the whole study: Six or seven ulcerative colitis patients had pancolitis and two had left-sided colitis, with histology consistent with ulcerative colitis in all. Roughly ten newly diagnosed, treatment-naive pediatric ulcerative colitis patients and four non-IBD control children each provided paired blood and rectal samples. Using the Pediatric Ulcerative Colitis Activity Index, a couple of patients were classed as having mild disease, several as having moderate disease and three as having acute severe colitis.

The research as a whole found: Autologous blood-rectal clonal overlap was significantly higher in ulcerative colitis patients than in controls, suggesting increased T cell trafficking to inflamed tissue. Rectal pinch biopsies may have included blood-derived T cells, especially in patients with overt colitis. A couple of rectal CDR3 clonotypes were found in every ulcerative colitis patient but in no control. With only a handful of individuals, the healthy control group was small. Features of the rectal repertoire distinguished controls, mild-moderate colitis patients and acute severe colitis patients, and in acute severe colitis, rectal diversity was reduced because of clonal expansions. For technical reasons, the blood samples of a couple of patients yielded substantially fewer templates, so those samples were excluded from the blood-rectal overlap analysis. Because repertoires were derived from total lymphocyte DNA, patterns in rare subsets such as regulatory T cells may not have been reflected.

Sequenced material: gut tissue. Rearrangement joined TRBV6-5 to TRBJ1-1; matching of 6 bases hints at TRBD1 as the D gene. The TCR sequence derives from a boy under 18 with severe ulcerative colitis. The nucleotide sequence reads as follows: TGTGCCAGCAGTTACTCATGGCAGGGGAGCACTGAAGCTTTCTTT. Translated, this is CASSYSWQGSTEAFF.